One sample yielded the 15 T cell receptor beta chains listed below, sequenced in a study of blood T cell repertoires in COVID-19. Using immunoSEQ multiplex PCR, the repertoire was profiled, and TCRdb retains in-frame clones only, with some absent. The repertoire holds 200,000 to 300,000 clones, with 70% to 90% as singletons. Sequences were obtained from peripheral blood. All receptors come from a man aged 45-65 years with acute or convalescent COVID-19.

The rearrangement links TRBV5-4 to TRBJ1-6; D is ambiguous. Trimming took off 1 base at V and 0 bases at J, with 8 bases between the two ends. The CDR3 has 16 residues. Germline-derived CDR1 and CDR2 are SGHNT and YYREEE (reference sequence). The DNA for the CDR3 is TGTGCCAGCAGCTTGCAGAGGAGCTCCTATAATTCACCCCTCCACTTT. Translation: CASSLQRSSYNSPLHF.

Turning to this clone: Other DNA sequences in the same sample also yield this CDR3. CDR3 in DNA: TGTGCCAGCAGCTTAGGGGACAGGGTCGCTGAAGCTTTCTTT. As protein: CASSLGDRVAEAFF. The chain recombines TRBV11-3 with TRBJ1-1, with TRBD1 matching 9 bases. V was pared by 1 base and J by 6 bases, with 3 bases of the junction left unmatched. The CDR3 has 14 residues. CDR1 SGHNT and CDR2 YENEEA come from the germline V gene.

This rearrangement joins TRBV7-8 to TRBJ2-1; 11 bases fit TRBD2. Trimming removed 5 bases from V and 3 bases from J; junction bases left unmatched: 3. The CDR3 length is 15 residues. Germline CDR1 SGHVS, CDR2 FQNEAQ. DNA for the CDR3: TGTGCCAGCAGCCACGGGACTAGCGGCTACAATGAGCAGTTCTTC. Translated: CASSHGTSGYNEQFF.

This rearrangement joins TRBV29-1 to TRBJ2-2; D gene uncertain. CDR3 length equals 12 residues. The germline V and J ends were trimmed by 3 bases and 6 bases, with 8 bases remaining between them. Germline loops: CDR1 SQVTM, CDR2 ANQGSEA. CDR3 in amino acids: CSVDPSSGELFF. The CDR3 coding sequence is TGCAGCGTTGACCCCTCCTCCGGGGAGCTGTTTTTT.

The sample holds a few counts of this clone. The CDR3 nucleotides are TGTGCCAGCAGCCCCAACGGAGGATTTGAGCAGTTCTTC. Its translation: CASSPNGGFEQFF. J is TRBJ2-1 and V is TRBV6-5; perhaps TRBD2 as D (5 bases). CDR1 is MNHEY and CDR2 is SVGAGI in the germline V gene. V was pared by 6 bases and J by 9 bases, with 15 bases between. The CDR3 has 13 amino acids.

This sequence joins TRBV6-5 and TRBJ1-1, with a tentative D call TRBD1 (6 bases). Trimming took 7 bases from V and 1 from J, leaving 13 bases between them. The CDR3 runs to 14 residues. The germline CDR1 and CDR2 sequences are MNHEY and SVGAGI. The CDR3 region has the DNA TGTGCCAGCACCATAGGGGGGGCGAACACTGAAGCTTTCTTT. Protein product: CASTIGGANTEAFF.

The DNA of the CDR3 is TGTGCCAGCAGCTTGGAGCGGGGGCGGGAGACCCAGTACTTC. This translates into CASSLERGRETQYF. The chain links TRBV7-6 to TRBJ2-5; TRBD2 matches 8 bases. The V gene end was trimmed by 3 bases and the J gene end by 5 bases; junction bases not matched to a gene: 5. Germline CDR1 reads SGHVS; CDR2 reads FNYEAQ. This CDR3 region has 14 residues.

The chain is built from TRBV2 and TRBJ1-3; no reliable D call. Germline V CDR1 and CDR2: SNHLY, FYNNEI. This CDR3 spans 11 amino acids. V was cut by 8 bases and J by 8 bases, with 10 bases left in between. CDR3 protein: CASRAGDTIYF. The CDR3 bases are TGTGCCAGCCGGGCGGGTGACACCATATATTTT.

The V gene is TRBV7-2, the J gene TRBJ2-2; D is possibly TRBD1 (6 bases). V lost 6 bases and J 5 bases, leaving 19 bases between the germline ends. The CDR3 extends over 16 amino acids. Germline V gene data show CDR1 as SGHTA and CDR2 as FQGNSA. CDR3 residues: CASRLQGQGRTGELFF. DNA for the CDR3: TGTGCCAGCAGATTACAGGGACAAGGAAGAACCGGGGAGCTGTTTTTT.

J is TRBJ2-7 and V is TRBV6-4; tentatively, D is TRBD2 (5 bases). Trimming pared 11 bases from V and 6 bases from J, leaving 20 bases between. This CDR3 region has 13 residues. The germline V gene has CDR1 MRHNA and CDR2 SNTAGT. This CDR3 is CACAKTYGGEQYF. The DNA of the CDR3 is TGTGCCTGCGCCAAGACCTACGGAGGCGAGCAGTACTTC.

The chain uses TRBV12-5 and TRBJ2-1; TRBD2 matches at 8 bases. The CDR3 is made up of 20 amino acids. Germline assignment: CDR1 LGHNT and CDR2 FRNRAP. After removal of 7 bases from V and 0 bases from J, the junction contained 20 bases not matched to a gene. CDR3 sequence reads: CASAPPAGLVVYSSYNEQFF. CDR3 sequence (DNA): TGTGCTAGTGCCCCGCCCGCGGGACTAGTGGTCTACAGCTCCTACAATGAGCAGTTCTTC.

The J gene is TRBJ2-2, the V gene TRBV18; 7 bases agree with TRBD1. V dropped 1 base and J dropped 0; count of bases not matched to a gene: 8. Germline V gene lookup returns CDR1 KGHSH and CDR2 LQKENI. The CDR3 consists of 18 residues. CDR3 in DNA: TGTGCCAGCTCACCACAGGAATGGGACAGCGCGAACACCGGGGAGCTGTTTTTT. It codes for CASSPQEWDSANTGELFF.

CDR3 protein: CASSPGQGHVLTF. Written as DNA, the CDR3 is TGTGCCAGCAGCCCGGGACAGGGCCACGTCCTGACTTTC. This chain uses TRBV7-2 with TRBJ2-6; 9 bases agree with TRBD1. V gave up 5 bases and J gave up 11 bases; unmatched junction bases: 4. Looked up from germline, CDR1 is SGHTA and CDR2 is FQGNSA. The CDR3 totals 13 residues.

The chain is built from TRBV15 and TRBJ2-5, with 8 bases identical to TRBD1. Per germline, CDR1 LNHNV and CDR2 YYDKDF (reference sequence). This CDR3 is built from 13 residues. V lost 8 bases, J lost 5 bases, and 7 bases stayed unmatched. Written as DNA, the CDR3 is TGTGCCACCGAAAGGGACAGGAGGGAGACCCAGTACTTC. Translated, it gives CATERDRRETQYF.

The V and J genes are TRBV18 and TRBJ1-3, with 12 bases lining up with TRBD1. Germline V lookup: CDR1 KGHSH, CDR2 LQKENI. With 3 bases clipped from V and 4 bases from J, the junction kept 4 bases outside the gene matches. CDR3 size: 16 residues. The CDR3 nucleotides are TGTGCCAGCTCACCGGGACAGGGGGCTTCAGGAAACACCATATATTTT. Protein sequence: CASSPGQGASGNTIYF.